The 20 T cell receptor beta chains presented below share a single source sample, sequenced in a study of blood T cell repertoires in COVID-19. Method: immunoSEQ multiplex PCR; TCRdb's copy keeps in-frame clones and lacks some. Here the sample spans approximately 200,000 clones, roughly 81% being singletons. Sequencing was done on a sample of peripheral blood. Every receptor here comes from a man aged 40-55 years with acute or convalescent COVID-19.

This clone is a singleton in its sample. The rearrangement uses TRBV30 and TRBJ2-2, with a weak D call TRBD1 (5 bases). Germline V gene data show CDR1 as GTSNPN and CDR2 as SVGIG (reference sequence). V was trimmed by 0 bases and J by 4 bases, leaving 9 bases between them. CDR3 size: 14 residues. CDR3 protein: CAWSVLRVTGELFF. CDR3 in DNA: TGTGCCTGGAGTGTACTCAGGGTCACCGGGGAGCTGTTTTTT.

The chain joins TRBV5-1 to TRBJ2-7, with 7 positions matching TRBD1. V was clipped by 4 bases and J by 6 bases; unmatched bases: 4. Germline V gives CDR1 SGHRS, CDR2 YFSETQ. This CDR3 is 12 amino acids long. CDR3 loop: CASSLRGPEQYF. CDR3 nucleotide sequence: TGCGCCAGCAGCCTGAGGGGGCCCGAGCAGTACTTC.

The genes are TRBV9 and TRBJ1-3; 8 bases agree with TRBD1. Germline CDR1 is SGDLS and CDR2 is YYNGEE. The CDR3 runs 15 residues. V lost 0 bases, J lost 7 bases, and 6 bases stayed unmatched. The CDR3 DNA reads TGTGCCAGCAGCGTAGCGGGACAGGACCGGAACACCATATATTTT. Translated: CASSVAGQDRNTIYF. The variable domain in full, completed from reference TRBV9 and TRBJ1-3, reads DSGVTQTPKHLITATGQRVTLRCSPRSGDLSVYWYQQSLDQGLQFLIQYYNGEERAKGNILERFSAQQFPDLHSELNLSSLELGDSALYFCASSVAGQDRNTIYFGEGSWLTVV.

This chain uses TRBV2 with TRBJ2-1; 8 bases line up with TRBD2. Germline V lookup: CDR1 SNHLY, CDR2 FYNNEI. This CDR3 comprises 18 residues. V dropped 8 bases and J dropped 2; count of bases not matched to a gene: 17. The CDR3 is CASVPVRTGGTPYNEQFF. The CDR3 nucleotides are TGTGCCAGCGTACCAGTGAGAACGGGGGGGACCCCCTACAATGAGCAGTTCTTC.

This chain links TRBV6-6 with TRBJ1-5; D unresolved. CDR1 and CDR2 (germline): MNHNY, SVGAGI (reference sequence). Trimming stripped 5 bases from V and 9 bases from J, with 11 bases between. The length of the CDR3 is 12 residues. The CDR3 protein is CASSTPASPQHF. For the CDR3, the DNA is TGTGCCAGCAGTACCCCTGCGTCGCCCCAGCATTTT.

This clone occurred a few times. The chain links TRBV19 to TRBJ1-5; 9 nucleotides line up with TRBD1. The CDR3 length is 15 residues. CDR1 and CDR2 (germline): LNHDA, SQIVND (reference sequence). J was trimmed by 6 bases and V by 7 bases; bases with no gene match: 10. The CDR3: CASTGDRARGQPQHF. The CDR3, as DNA: TGTGCCAGTACCGGGGACAGGGCCCGAGGTCAGCCCCAGCATTTT.

The V gene is TRBV11-2, the J gene TRBJ1-1, with D hard to call. The V end lost 1 base, the J end lost 7 bases, and 7 bases lay between the germline ends. Germline CDR1 reads SGHAT; CDR2 reads FQNNGV. The CDR3 sequence is 12 residues long. CDR3 sequence (DNA): TGTGCCAGCAGCTTAGCTGCCAGTGAAGCTTTCTTT. Its protein product is CASSLAASEAFF.

The CDR3 is CASSLGGGHQPQHF. CDR3 DNA: TGTGCCAGCAGCCTCGGGGGGGGGCATCAGCCCCAGCATTTT. The chain carries TRBV6-6 and TRBJ1-5; D might be TRBD1 (6 bases). The V end was cut by 6 bases, the J end by 5 bases, with 14 bases between. The CDR3 runs 14 residues. Per germline, CDR1 MNHNY and CDR2 SVGAGI (reference sequence).

The V and J genes are TRBV7-2 and TRBJ2-3; 13 nucleotides line up with TRBD2. The germline CDR1 and CDR2 sequences are SGHTA and FQGNSA. The CDR3 length is 15 residues. With 6 bases clipped from V and 5 bases from J, the junction kept 5 bases outside the gene matches. DNA for the CDR3: TGTGCCAGCAGTTCCACTAGCGGGGGGGGAGATACGCAGTATTTT. Protein product: CASSSTSGGGDTQYF.

V and J are TRBV7-9 and TRBJ1-1, with 9 positions matching TRBD1. The CDR3 totals 15 residues. After removal of 6 bases from V and 0 bases from J, the junction contained 5 bases not matched to a gene. The V gene's germline CDR1 is SEHNR and CDR2 FQNEAQ (reference sequence). The CDR3 protein is CASRFTGGVNTEAFF. CDR3 sequence (DNA): TGTGCCAGCAGATTTACAGGGGGCGTGAACACTGAAGCTTTCTTT.

The chain joins TRBV11-2 to TRBJ2-3, with 8 bases matching TRBD2. The germline V gene has CDR1 SGHAT and CDR2 FQNNGV. Trimming cost V 0 bases and J 4 bases; bases outside gene matches: 6. The CDR3 extends over 16 amino acids. The DNA of the CDR3 is TGTGCCAGCAGCTTAGATCGGGGGGGCGGTGCAGATACGCAGTATTTT. Residues: CASSLDRGGGADTQYF. Full variable domain (remainder filled in from reference TRBV11-2 and TRBJ2-3): EAGVAQSPRYKIIEKRQSVAFWCNPISGHATLYWYQQILGQGPKLLIQFQNNGVVDDSQLPKDRFSAERLKGVDSTLKIQPAKLEDSAVYLCASSLDRGGGADTQYFGPGTRLTVL.

The chain combines TRBV5-1 with TRBJ2-3; TRBD1 agrees at 7 bases. The CDR3 covers 14 residues. Germline V gene sequence: CDR1 SGHRS, CDR2 YFSETQ. V trimming: 3 bases; J trimming: 6 bases; junction bases outside the gene matches: 7. The CDR3 DNA reads TGCGCCAGCAGCTCCACAGGGGTAGTCGATACGCAGTATTTT. It encodes CASSSTGVVDTQYF.

The chain links TRBV4-1 to TRBJ1-4; D may be TRBD1 (6 bases). Germline values: CDR1 MGHRA, CDR2 YSYEKL. V was pared by 4 bases and J by 6 bases, with 18 bases between. The CDR3 has 16 amino acids. The CDR3 region has the DNA TGCGCCAGCAGCCCAGATCCCGCAGGGGCCCATGAAAAACTGTTTTTT. This gives the protein CASSPDPAGAHEKLFF.

The chain employs TRBV7-9 and TRBJ1-4; 11 nucleotides align to TRBD1. This CDR3 region has 14 residues. Germline loops: CDR1 SEHNR, CDR2 FQNEAQ (reference sequence). Trimming removed 6 bases from V and 7 bases from J; junction bases left unmatched: 4. The chain's CDR3 is CASRGTGGSEKLFF. In DNA form, the CDR3 reads TGTGCCAGCAGGGGGACAGGGGGAAGTGAAAAACTGTTTTTT.

The rearrangement uses TRBV30 and TRBJ1-6; TRBD1 might be the D (5 bases). The CDR3 contains 13 residues. Trimming pared 1 base from V and 13 bases from J, leaving 14 bases between. Germline loops: CDR1 GTSNPN, CDR2 SVGIG (reference sequence). The CDR3 DNA follows: TGTGCCTGGAGTGCTACGACAGACCCCCCCCTCCACTTT. Translated: CAWSATTDPPLHF. Looking up the rest from reference TRBV30 and TRBJ1-6 gives the full variable domain: SQTIHQWPATLVQPVGSPLSLECTVEGTSNPNLYWYRQAAGRGLQLLFYSVGIGQISSEVPQNLSASRPQDRQFILSSKKLLLSDSGFYLCAWSATTDPPLHFGNGTRLTVT.

The rearrangement joins TRBV18 to TRBJ1-2; 8 positions match TRBD1. The CDR3 contains 13 residues. From germline, CDR1 is KGHSH and CDR2 LQKENI. Losses at the gene ends were 2 bases for V and 7 bases for J; bases not matched to a gene: 3. The chain's CDR3 is CASSPDRGSGYTF. The CDR3 region has the DNA TGTGCCAGCTCACCAGACAGGGGTAGTGGCTACACCTTC.

This clone has just one count. The chain recombines TRBV30 with TRBJ1-2, with 8 bases aligning to TRBD1. The CDR3 extends over 12 amino acids. The germline V gene encodes CDR1 GTSNPN and CDR2 SVGIG (reference sequence). The V and J ends lost 5 bases and 4 bases, in that order; junction bases with no gene match: 3. The CDR3 spells CAWSGQAYGYTF. The CDR3 DNA reads TGTGCCTGGTCGGGACAGGCCTATGGCTACACCTTC.

This chain links TRBV6-5 with TRBJ2-1; 8 bases map to TRBD1. CDR3 size: 15 residues. Germline V gene sequence: CDR1 MNHEY, CDR2 SVGAGI. The trim removed 0 bases at V and 5 bases at J, leaving 3 bases unmatched. The CDR3 nucleotides read TGTGCCAGCAGTTACTCTGGACAGGGCGACAATGAGCAGTTCTTC. Amino acids: CASSYSGQGDNEQFF.

This clone was observed a single time. The V and J genes are TRBV28 and TRBJ1-1; 9 bases align to TRBD1. Germline trimming cut 2 bases from V and 2 bases from J; bases unmatched to any gene: 6. Germline loops: CDR1 MDHEN, CDR2 SYDVKM. CDR3 length: 16 amino acids. Written as DNA, the CDR3 is TGTGCCAGCAGTTTAACGTGGGGACAGGGAAACACTGAAGCTTTCTTT. It yields the protein CASSLTWGQGNTEAFF.

The V gene is TRBV3-1 (or the pseudogene TRBV3-2), the J gene TRBJ2-1; 9 nucleotides match TRBD2. V shed 1 base and J 0 bases; nucleotides not matched to a gene: 13. Germline CDR1 reads LGHDT; CDR2 reads YNNKEL (reference sequence). The CDR3 runs 20 residues. The CDR3 DNA reads as TGTGCCAGCAGCCAAGGAACGGCGGGGGGGCATTATTTCTCCTACAATGAGCAGTTCTTC. Protein: CASSQGTAGGHYFSYNEQFF.